Listed below are T cell receptor beta chains from one sample, sequenced in a study of monozygotic twins with inflammatory bowel disease. With the 5' RACE reads reprocessed, TCRdb shows one record per CDR3 protein and no DNA. The record lists 440,000 or so distinct CDR3 sequences, of which the ten most abundant hold 2% to 2.5%. The sample consisted of blood. The receptors here all came from a human donor with ulcerative colitis or Crohn's disease, or a healthy co-twin of an affected twin (not recorded which). CDR3s include the opening cysteine and the closing phenylalanine or tryptophan.

j_call,v_call,cdr3_aa
TRBJ1-5,TRBV20-1,CSARDLRGGSNQPQHF
TRBJ2-7,TRBV20-1,CSAAGLAGFVSYEQYF
TRBJ1-2,TRBV6-2/TRBV6-3,CASSSLYKNYGYTF
TRBJ2-1,TRBV12-3/TRBV12-4,CASSLKSPSYNEQFF
TRBJ2-5,TRBV3-1,CASSKKETQYF
TRBJ1-5,TRBV12-3/TRBV12-4,CASRYGAGNQPQHF
TRBJ2-3,TRBV12-3/TRBV12-4,CASTAKVLAGVEYF
TRBJ2-5,TRBV5-5,CASSLRLVDRVLQETQYF
TRBJ2-3,TRBV18,CASSPPGLAGARADTQYF
TRBJ1-4,TRBV14,CASSQERVRGHDEKLFF
TRBJ2-1,TRBV5-1,CASDNGVSSYNEQFF
TRBJ2-3,TRBV5-1,CASSLEGAGTDTQYF
TRBJ1-5,TRBV9,CASSVDGAVQPQHF
TRBJ2-2,TRBV10-3,CAISAARQSTGELFF
TRBJ2-2,TRBV18,CASSGGGSNTGELFF
TRBJ2-1,TRBV12-3/TRBV12-4,CASSLVPPVEQFF
TRBJ1-2,TRBV7-2,CASSLSDVVGHSYGYTF
TRBJ2-7,TRBV7-2,CASSLTRSYEQYF
TRBJ2-6,TRBV19,CASTPGISGANVLTF
TRBJ2-7,TRBV3-1,CASSQRRGGFPYEQYF
TRBJ2-2,TRBV7-6,CASSLGEGGLTGELFF
TRBJ2-1,TRBV5-5,CASNTRDLYGGEQFF
TRBJ2-1,TRBV5-1,CASSLVPDRVGEQFF
TRBJ1-6,TRBV14,CASSQRAGYNSPLHF
TRBJ2-3,TRBV4-2,CASSQDRNTDTQYF